The rows below give T cell receptor beta chains drawn from one sample of a study of blood T cell repertoires in COVID-19. Repertoires were generated with immunoSEQ multiplex PCR, while TCRdb's copy carries only in-frame clones and drops some. The profile shows 10,000 to 15,000 clones, 83% of them singletons. The sample was peripheral blood. Every receptor here comes from a middle-aged man with active or convalescent COVID-19. CDR3s include the opening cysteine and the closing phenylalanine or tryptophan. A D gene is named only where the DNA matches it firmly. Clone size is given for some rows only: seen once, a few or many times, or a class if the clone is expanded.

v_gene: TRBV3-1/TRBV3-2
abundance: .
d_gene: .
j_gene: TRBJ1-1
CDR3nt: TGTGCCAGCAGCGACAGGAGTTTTGAAGCTTTCTTT
CDR3aa: CASSDRSFEAFF

v_gene: TRBV5-4
abundance: .
d_gene: TRBD2
j_gene: TRBJ2-7
CDR3nt: TGTGCCAGCAGCGTCCCCGGGACTAGGGCCCACGAGCAGTACTTC
CDR3aa: CASSVPGTRAHEQYF

v_gene: TRBV5-4
abundance: .
d_gene: TRBD1
j_gene: TRBJ1-1
CDR3nt: TGTGCCAGCAGCAATCCTCAAATGACAGGGGCTGGGACTGAAGCTTTCTTT
CDR3aa: CASSNPQMTGAGTEAFF

v_gene: TRBV27
abundance: .
d_gene: TRBD2
j_gene: TRBJ2-2
CDR3nt: TGTGCCAGCAGTTTAGAGCGGGAGTGGAGTGTCGGGGAGCTGTTTTTT
CDR3aa: CASSLEREWSVGELFF

v_gene: TRBV12-3/TRBV12-4
abundance: .
d_gene: TRBD1
j_gene: TRBJ1-1
CDR3nt: TGTGCCAGCAGCGGACAGGGCATCACTGAAGCTTTCTTT
CDR3aa: CASSGQGITEAFF

v_gene: TRBV7-2
abundance: .
d_gene: TRBD1
j_gene: TRBJ1-2
CDR3nt: TGTGCCAGCAGCTTGCGACAGGGGGCTGGCTATGGCTACACCTTC
CDR3aa: CASSLRQGAGYGYTF

v_gene: TRBV18
abundance: .
d_gene: .
j_gene: TRBJ1-2
CDR3nt: TGTGCCAGCTCACCGGGGGGGGCCGATGGCTACACCTTC
CDR3aa: CASSPGGADGYTF

v_gene: TRBV9
abundance: .
d_gene: .
j_gene: TRBJ2-3
CDR3nt: TGTGCCAGCAGCGTATCCGGAGAAGATACGCAGTATTTT
CDR3aa: CASSVSGEDTQYF

v_gene: TRBV29-1
abundance: once
d_gene: TRBD2
j_gene: TRBJ2-1
CDR3nt: TGCAGCGTTGAGATCCCCAGCGGGAGGGTGGGGAATGAGCAGTTCTTC
CDR3aa: CSVEIPSGRVGNEQFF

v_gene: TRBV9
abundance: .
d_gene: TRBD1
j_gene: TRBJ2-3
CDR3nt: TGTGCCAGCAGCCTAGGGGGACAGGGGGCAGATACGCAGTATTTT
CDR3aa: CASSLGGQGADTQYF

v_gene: TRBV24-1
abundance: .
d_gene: TRBD2
j_gene: TRBJ2-3
CDR3nt: TGTGCCACGTCAGGTGAGCGAGCGGGAGTGGGCACAGATACGCAGTATTTT
CDR3aa: CATSGERAGVGTDTQYF

v_gene: TRBV9
abundance: .
d_gene: .
j_gene: TRBJ1-2
CDR3nt: TGTGCCAGCAGGCGGGCAGATTACTATGGCTACACCTTC
CDR3aa: CASRRADYYGYTF

v_gene: TRBV7-8
abundance: few
d_gene: .
j_gene: TRBJ2-5
CDR3nt: TGTGCCAGCAGCTTATATCCGGGAGTCGGGGAGACCCAGTACTTC
CDR3aa: CASSLYPGVGETQYF

v_gene: TRBV19
abundance: .
d_gene: .
j_gene: TRBJ1-5
CDR3nt: TGTGCCAGTAGCCTTACCGGCGGCAGCAATCAGCCCCAGCATTTT
CDR3aa: CASSLTGGSNQPQHF

v_gene: TRBV18
abundance: .
d_gene: .
j_gene: TRBJ2-2
CDR3nt: TGTGCCAGCTCACTCACGACAGGTGGAGTCCCCGGGGAGCTGTTTTTT
CDR3aa: CASSLTTGGVPGELFF

v_gene: TRBV30
abundance: .
d_gene: TRBD1
j_gene: TRBJ1-4
CDR3nt: TGTGCCTGGGGATCCGGGACAGGGGATGAAAAACTGTTTTTT
CDR3aa: CAWGSGTGDEKLFF

v_gene: TRBV4-1
abundance: .
d_gene: TRBD1
j_gene: TRBJ1-2
CDR3nt: TGCGCCAGCAGCCAACCGGACAGGGTGAACTATGGCTACACCTTC
CDR3aa: CASSQPDRVNYGYTF

v_gene: TRBV5-1
abundance: .
d_gene: .
j_gene: TRBJ2-7
CDR3nt: TGCGCCAGCAGCCCCTTTGGAGCCTACGAGCAGTACTTC
CDR3aa: CASSPFGAYEQYF

v_gene: TRBV7-2
abundance: once
d_gene: .
j_gene: TRBJ1-5
CDR3nt: TGTGCCAGCAGCTTCAAAGGGGGGGCTAATCAGCCCCAGCATTTT
CDR3aa: CASSFKGGANQPQHF

v_gene: TRBV27
abundance: few
d_gene: TRBD1
j_gene: TRBJ2-7
CDR3nt: TGTGCCAGCAGTTCCACAGGGGTGGGGTACGAGCAGTACTTC
CDR3aa: CASSSTGVGYEQYF

v_gene: TRBV4-3
abundance: .
d_gene: .
j_gene: TRBJ1-1
CDR3nt: TGCGCCAGCAGCCATGGACAGCAGGCTGAAGCTTTCTTT
CDR3aa: CASSHGQQAEAFF

v_gene: TRBV7-3
abundance: .
d_gene: .
j_gene: TRBJ2-3
CDR3nt: TGTGCCAGCAGCTTAAGGGTCGGTCGCCACCGGAGCGAGACAGATACGCAGTATTTT
CDR3aa: CASSLRVGRHRSETDTQYF

v_gene: TRBV27
abundance: .
d_gene: TRBD2
j_gene: TRBJ2-1
CDR3nt: TGTGCCAGCAGTTTATCCTCAGCCCCGCGGTATCTAGCGGGAACCAATGAGCAGTTCTTC
CDR3aa: CASSLSSAPRYLAGTNEQFF

v_gene: TRBV7-9
abundance: .
d_gene: TRBD1
j_gene: TRBJ2-7
CDR3nt: TGTGCCAGCAGCTTAGGAGAGTTAGGGACAGTACCCTCCTACGAGCAGTACTTC
CDR3aa: CASSLGELGTVPSYEQYF

v_gene: TRBV3-1/TRBV3-2
abundance: .
d_gene: .
j_gene: TRBJ2-2
CDR3nt: TGTGCCAGCAGCCAAAATTGGAAGGCCCGGCGGGGCACCGGGGAGCTGTTTTTT
CDR3aa: CASSQNWKARRGTGELFF

v_gene: TRBV7-2
abundance: few
d_gene: .
j_gene: TRBJ2-5
CDR3nt: TGTGCCAGCAGCCACAACAGGGGGGGAGAGACCCAGTACTTC
CDR3aa: CASSHNRGGETQYF

v_gene: TRBV6-6
abundance: .
d_gene: TRBD2
j_gene: TRBJ2-1
CDR3nt: TGTGCCAGCAGTTACTCTGGGACTAGCGATGAGCAGTTCTTC
CDR3aa: CASSYSGTSDEQFF

v_gene: TRBV9
abundance: .
d_gene: TRBD2
j_gene: TRBJ2-3
CDR3nt: TGTGCCAGCAGCGTAGGGTGGCGGGGGGGCGGAGATACGCAGTATTTT
CDR3aa: CASSVGWRGGGDTQYF

v_gene: TRBV15
abundance: .
d_gene: .
j_gene: TRBJ2-7
CDR3nt: TGTGCCACCAGCAGAGATGAGGCTCCCCCTTACGAGCAGTACTTC
CDR3aa: CATSRDEAPPYEQYF

v_gene: TRBV5-1
abundance: .
d_gene: .
j_gene: TRBJ1-3
CDR3nt: TGCGCCAGCAGCTTGGCCGGGAGCTTATCTGGAAACACCATATATTTT
CDR3aa: CASSLAGSLSGNTIYF

v_gene: TRBV5-4
abundance: .
d_gene: TRBD2
j_gene: TRBJ2-1
CDR3nt: TGTGCCAGCAGCTCCTCGGGGGGACCGGGTTACAATGAGCAGTTCTTC
CDR3aa: CASSSSGGPGYNEQFF

v_gene: TRBV29-1
abundance: .
d_gene: .
j_gene: TRBJ2-7
CDR3nt: TGCAGCGCCGCGACAAGCTACGAGCAGTACTTC
CDR3aa: CSAATSYEQYF

v_gene: TRBV5-4
abundance: .
d_gene: .
j_gene: TRBJ1-1
CDR3nt: TGTGCCAGCAGCATGAAACGGTCCGGGAACACTGAAGCTTTCTTT
CDR3aa: CASSMKRSGNTEAFF

v_gene: TRBV6-2/TRBV6-3
abundance: .
d_gene: .
j_gene: TRBJ2-2
CDR3nt: TGTGCCAGCAGTTTCCAGGGTACAGGGACCGGGGAGCTGTTTTTT
CDR3aa: CASSFQGTGTGELFF

v_gene: TRBV11-2
abundance: .
d_gene: .
j_gene: TRBJ2-1
CDR3nt: TGTGCCAGCAGCTTAGATGGCTCCTTCAATGAGCAGTTCTTC
CDR3aa: CASSLDGSFNEQFF

v_gene: TRBV9
abundance: .
d_gene: .
j_gene: TRBJ1-6
CDR3nt: TGTGCCAGCAGCCGACTGGATAATTCACCCCTCCACTTT
CDR3aa: CASSRLDNSPLHF

v_gene: TRBV30
abundance: .
d_gene: TRBD2
j_gene: TRBJ2-7
CDR3nt: TGTGCCTGGAGTGCTGGGACTAGCGGGCTTGCAAACTACGAGCAGTACTTC
CDR3aa: CAWSAGTSGLANYEQYF

v_gene: TRBV7-9
abundance: .
d_gene: TRBD1
j_gene: TRBJ2-1
CDR3nt: TGTGCCAGCAGCCCACAGGGGGACGAGCAGTTCTTC
CDR3aa: CASSPQGDEQFF

v_gene: TRBV7-9
abundance: .
d_gene: .
j_gene: TRBJ1-1
CDR3nt: TGTGCCAGCAGCTCACCGACAGGCCACACTGAAGCTTTCTTT
CDR3aa: CASSSPTGHTEAFF

v_gene: TRBV7-9
abundance: once
d_gene: TRBD1
j_gene: TRBJ1-2
CDR3nt: TGTGCCAGCAGCTTGGGACAGAATAACTATGGCTACACCTTC
CDR3aa: CASSLGQNNYGYTF

v_gene: TRBV20-1
abundance: .
d_gene: .
j_gene: TRBJ2-2
CDR3nt: TGCAGTGCTAGTTTTGGAGTAGGAGATTCCGGGGAGCTGTTTTTT
CDR3aa: CSASFGVGDSGELFF

v_gene: TRBV11-3
abundance: .
d_gene: .
j_gene: TRBJ1-1
CDR3nt: TGTGCCAGCAGCACCACCGGGGGGCAGAAGAACACTGAAGCTTTCTTT
CDR3aa: CASSTTGGQKNTEAFF

v_gene: TRBV7-2
abundance: .
d_gene: .
j_gene: TRBJ2-7
CDR3nt: TGTGCCAGCAGCTCTAAAACAGGGCCCGAGCAGTACTTC
CDR3aa: CASSSKTGPEQYF

v_gene: TRBV7-9
abundance: .
d_gene: TRBD2
j_gene: TRBJ2-1
CDR3nt: TGTGCCAGCAGCTTCTTGGCGGGAGTGTACAATGAGCAGTTCTTC
CDR3aa: CASSFLAGVYNEQFF

v_gene: TRBV3-1/TRBV3-2
abundance: .
d_gene: TRBD1
j_gene: TRBJ2-7
CDR3nt: TGTGCCAGCAGCCAAGGGCCACAGGGGCTTTACGAGCAGTACTTC
CDR3aa: CASSQGPQGLYEQYF

v_gene: TRBV7-2
abundance: few
d_gene: TRBD1
j_gene: TRBJ2-7
CDR3nt: TGTGCCAGCAGCCCGAGGACAGGGAGCTACTACGAGCAGTACTTC
CDR3aa: CASSPRTGSYYEQYF

v_gene: TRBV6-5
abundance: .
d_gene: .
j_gene: TRBJ2-7
CDR3nt: TGTGCCAGCAGTTTCGACAGAGGTTACGAGCAGTACTTC
CDR3aa: CASSFDRGYEQYF

v_gene: TRBV7-9
abundance: .
d_gene: .
j_gene: TRBJ1-2
CDR3nt: TGTGCCAGCAGCTTAGGGAGTAGTTCGGGGAATGGCTACACCTTC
CDR3aa: CASSLGSSSGNGYTF

v_gene: TRBV30
abundance: .
d_gene: .
j_gene: TRBJ1-3
CDR3nt: TGTGCCTGCTCCCCTGGAAACACCATATATTTT
CDR3aa: CACSPGNTIYF

v_gene: TRBV5-5
abundance: .
d_gene: .
j_gene: TRBJ2-3
CDR3nt: TGTGCCAGCAGCTTGGGAACAGGGTCAGATACGCAGTATTTT
CDR3aa: CASSLGTGSDTQYF

v_gene: TRBV24-1
abundance: .
d_gene: .
j_gene: TRBJ2-5
CDR3nt: TGTGCCACCAGTGATTTGCGGGAATCTGTAGAGACCCAGTACTTC
CDR3aa: CATSDLRESVETQYF

v_gene: TRBV2
abundance: .
d_gene: TRBD1
j_gene: TRBJ1-4
CDR3nt: TGTGCCGGACAGGGAAAGCCTAATGAAAAACTGTTTTTT
CDR3aa: CAGQGKPNEKLFF

v_gene: TRBV7-2
abundance: .
d_gene: .
j_gene: TRBJ1-1
CDR3nt: TGTGCCAGCAGCCGGATCGGGTTGATGAACACTGAAGCTTTCTTT
CDR3aa: CASSRIGLMNTEAFF

v_gene: TRBV28
abundance: .
d_gene: TRBD1
j_gene: TRBJ2-3
CDR3nt: TGTGCCAGCAGTTTAAGTCGACAGGGGGCTGGGGGTACGCAGTATTTT
CDR3aa: CASSLSRQGAGGTQYF

v_gene: TRBV5-6
abundance: .
d_gene: .
j_gene: TRBJ2-1
CDR3nt: TGTGCCAGCAGCTTGTTTAGTGAGCAGTTCTTC
CDR3aa: CASSLFSEQFF